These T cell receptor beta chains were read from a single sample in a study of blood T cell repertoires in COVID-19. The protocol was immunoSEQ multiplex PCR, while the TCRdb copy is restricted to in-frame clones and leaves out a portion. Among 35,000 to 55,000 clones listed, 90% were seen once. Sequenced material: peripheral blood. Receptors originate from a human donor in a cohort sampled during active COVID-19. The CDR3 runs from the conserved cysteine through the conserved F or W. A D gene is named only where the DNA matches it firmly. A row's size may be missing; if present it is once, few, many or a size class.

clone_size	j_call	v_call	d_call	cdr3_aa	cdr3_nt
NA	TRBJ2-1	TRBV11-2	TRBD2	CASSLVLTSGEQFF	TGTGCCAGCAGCTTAGTTCTGACTAGCGGTGAGCAGTTCTTC
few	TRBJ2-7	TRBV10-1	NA	CASELQRGSYYEQYF	TGCGCCAGTGAACTTCAACGGGGTTCCTACTACGAGCAGTACTTC
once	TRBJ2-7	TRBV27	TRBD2	CASNPSAGVWVEQYF	TGTGCCAGCAACCCATCGGCGGGGGTCTGGGTCGAGCAGTACTTC
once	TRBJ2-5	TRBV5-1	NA	CASSALSGAEGETQYF	TGCGCCAGCAGCGCGCTCAGTGGAGCCGAGGGAGAGACCCAGTACTTC
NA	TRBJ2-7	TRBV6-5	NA	CASRTSRDTSYEQYF	TGTGCCAGCAGAACAAGCCGGGACACCTCCTACGAGCAGTACTTC
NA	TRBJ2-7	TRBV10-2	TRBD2	CASSELAGGPYEQYF	TGCGCCAGCAGTGAGCTAGCGGGGGGACCCTACGAGCAGTACTTC
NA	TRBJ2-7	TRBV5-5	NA	CASSTPGHLYEQYF	TGTGCCAGCAGCACGCCGGGACACCTTTACGAGCAGTACTTC
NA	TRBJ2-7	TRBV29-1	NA	CSVPGGPSEQYF	TGCAGCGTTCCAGGGGGGCCTAGTGAGCAGTACTTC
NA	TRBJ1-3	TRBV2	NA	CASSEAGGGSGNTIYF	TGTGCCAGCAGTGAAGCTGGGGGAGGATCTGGAAACACCATATATTTT
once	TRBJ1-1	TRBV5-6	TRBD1	CASSRTGPGAFF	TGTGCCAGCAGCCGGACAGGGCCCGGAGCTTTCTTT
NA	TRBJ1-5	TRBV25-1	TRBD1	CASSDEGASNQPQHF	TGTGCCAGCAGTGATGAGGGGGCGAGCAATCAGCCCCAGCATTTT
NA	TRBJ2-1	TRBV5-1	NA	CASSLGGNSYNEQFF	TGCGCCAGCAGCTTGGGCGGGAACTCCTACAATGAGCAGTTCTTC
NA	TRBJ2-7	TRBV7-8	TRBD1	CASSLGGQGSPYEQYF	TGTGCCAGCAGCTTAGGGGGACAGGGGAGTCCCTACGAGCAGTACTTC
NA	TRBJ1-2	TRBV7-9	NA	CASSLGTDSPNYGYTF	TGTGCCAGCAGCTTAGGGACAGATTCCCCTAACTATGGCTACACCTTC
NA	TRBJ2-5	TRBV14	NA	CASSQAGWTEETQYF	TGTGCCAGCAGCCAAGCTGGGTGGACAGAAGAGACCCAGTACTTC
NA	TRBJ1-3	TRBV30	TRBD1	CAWSIQGQGGNTIYF	TGTGCCTGGAGTATACAGGGACAGGGTGGAAACACCATATATTTT
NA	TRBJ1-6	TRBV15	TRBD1	CATRGTGGISPLHF	TGTGCCACCCGAGGGACAGGGGGCATTTCACCCCTCCACTTT
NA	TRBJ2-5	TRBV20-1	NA	CSAKSETQYF	TGCAGCGCTAAGAGTGAGACCCAGTACTTC
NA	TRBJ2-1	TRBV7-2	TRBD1	CASTDRVGNEQFF	TGTGCCAGCACGGACAGGGTTGGCAATGAGCAGTTCTTC
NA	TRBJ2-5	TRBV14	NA	CASSRGIRTTQETQYF	TGTGCCAGCAGCCGCGGCATACGGACTACCCAAGAGACCCAGTACTTC
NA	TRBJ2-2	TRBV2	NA	CASIPGRRAGELFF	TGTGCCAGCATTCCAGGCCGGAGGGCCGGGGAGCTGTTTTTT
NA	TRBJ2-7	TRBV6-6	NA	CASSYSQGIREQYF	TGTGCCAGCAGCTACTCCCAGGGGATCCGGGAGCAGTACTTC
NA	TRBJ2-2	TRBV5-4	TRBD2	CASTLGGTPDTGELFF	TGTGCCAGCACCCTGGGGGGGACCCCGGACACCGGGGAGCTGTTTTTT
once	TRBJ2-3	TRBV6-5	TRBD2	CASSYSFTSGSDTQYF	TGTGCCAGCAGTTACTCGTTTACTAGCGGGTCAGATACGCAGTATTTT
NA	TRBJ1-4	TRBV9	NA	CASSPATNEKLFF	TGTGCCAGCAGCCCCGCAACTAATGAAAAACTGTTTTTT